Included here is one T cell receptor (beta chain) sequence, with context. The CDR3 is 15 residues long. Germline V lookup: CDR1 SGHRS, CDR2 YFSETQ. V dropped 0 bases and J dropped 2 bases, with 12 bases sitting between them. Unique molecular identifiers were attached to individual cDNA molecules. MiXCR was run by TCRdb on the 5' RACE reads, yielding one entry per CDR3 protein. The sample has about 58,000 distinct CDR3 sequences; roughly 7.7% are singletons. This sample was included in a study of early T cells in non-severe SARS-CoV-2 infection. The TCR sequence derives from an adult who was a healthcare worker with PCR-confirmed SARS-CoV-2 infection or an uninfected control (not recorded which). The sequenced material came from whole blood. This chain links TRBV5-1 with TRBJ2-7; TRBD2 might be the D (6 bases). CDR3 in DNA: TGCGCCAGCAGCTTGGGAGGCGGGAAGACCTACGAGCAGTACTTC. This codes for CASSLGGGKTYEQYF.